Reported below is one T cell receptor beta chain. Its antigen is not identified. The length of the CDR3 is 15 residues. Trimming left V 2 bases short and J 1 base short, with 12 bases between. Germline V gives CDR1 MDHEN, CDR2 SYDVKM. These data originate in a study of T cell responses to AZD1222 COVID-19 vaccine. Study-wide results and limits: Reportedly, nearly half the spike-specific TCRs target unmutated variant regions. The breadth and depth of Spike-specific TCRs increased once two AZD1222 doses had been given. None of the repertoires were sampled until the peak T cell response had passed.

Profiling relied on immunoSEQ multiplex PCR, and the TCRdb table lists in-frame clones only, not all of them. The sample carries some 150,000 clones, approximately 90% recorded once. The material was peripheral blood, obtained after recovery from COVID-19. This rearrangement joins TRBV28 to TRBJ2-7; TRBD2 might be the D (6 bases). This clonotype was obtained from an adult who had recovered from COVID-19. In DNA form, the CDR3 reads TGTGCCAGCAGTTTAGGGGGACTCCTATCCTACGAGCAGTACTTC. Protein product: CASSLGGLLSYEQYF.